This entry concerns a single TCR beta chain. What it binds is unknown. The data belong to a study of CD8 T cells in ankylosing spondylitis. The CDR3 sequence is 13 residues long. CDR1 and CDR2 (germline): SGHKS, YYEKEE (reference sequence). Trimming pared 1 base from V and 8 bases from J, leaving 12 bases between. The study, taken as a whole, reports: Reactive arthritis synovial fluid and blood were previously reported to contain some motif variants. Clones tied to disease were said to be significantly enriched in matched ankylosing spondylitis synovial fluid. What appeared characteristic of ankylosing spondylitis blood was a TCR beta motif of several highly homologous variants.

Quantitative molecular-barcoded 5'-RACE generated the TCR beta libraries. Using its own MiXCR run on the 5' RACE reads, TCRdb lists one record per CDR3 protein. The sample holds roughly 670,000 distinct CDR3 sequences, 19% seen once. This TCR was recovered from a male donor with ankylosing spondylitis. The gene calls are TRBV5-5 and TRBJ1-2; no definite D call. Sequencing was carried out using blood, either unsorted or a sorted T cell fraction (not recorded which). This chain's CDR3 is CASSLYTGVGYTF. CDR3 DNA: TGTGCCAGCAGCTTGTACACCGGAGTAGGCTACACCTTC.